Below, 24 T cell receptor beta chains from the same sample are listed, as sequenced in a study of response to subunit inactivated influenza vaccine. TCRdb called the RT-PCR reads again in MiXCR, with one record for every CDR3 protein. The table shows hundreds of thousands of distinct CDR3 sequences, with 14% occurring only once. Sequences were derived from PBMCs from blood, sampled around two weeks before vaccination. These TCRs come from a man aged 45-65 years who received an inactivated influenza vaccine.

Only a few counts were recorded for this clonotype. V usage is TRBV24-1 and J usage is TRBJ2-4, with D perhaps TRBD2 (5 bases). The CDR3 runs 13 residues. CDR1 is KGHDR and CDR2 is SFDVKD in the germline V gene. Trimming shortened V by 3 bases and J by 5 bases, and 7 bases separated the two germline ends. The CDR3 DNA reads TGTGCCACCAGTGATCGGGAAGAAAACATTCAGTACTTC. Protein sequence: CATSDREENIQYF.

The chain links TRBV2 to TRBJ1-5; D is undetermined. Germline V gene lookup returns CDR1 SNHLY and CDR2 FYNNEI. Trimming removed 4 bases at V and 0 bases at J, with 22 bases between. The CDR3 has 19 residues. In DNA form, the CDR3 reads TGTGCCAGCAGTGGCTCAGGTCCCCGCGAGGTCTATAGCAATCAGCCCCAGCATTTT. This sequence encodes CASSGSGPREVYSNQPQHF.

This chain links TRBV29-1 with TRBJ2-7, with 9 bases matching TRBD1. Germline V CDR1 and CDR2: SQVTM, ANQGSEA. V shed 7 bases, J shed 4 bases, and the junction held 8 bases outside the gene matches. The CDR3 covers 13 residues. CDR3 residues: CSATRDRAYEQYF. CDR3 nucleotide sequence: TGCAGCGCCACCCGGGACAGGGCTTACGAGCAGTACTTC.

CDR3: CASSLETGQIYEQYF. In DNA form, the CDR3 reads TGTGCCAGCAGCTTAGAGACCGGACAGATCTACGAGCAGTACTTC. V usage is TRBV7-2 and J usage is TRBJ2-7; maybe TRBD1 (6 bases). Germline V gene lookup returns CDR1 SGHTA and CDR2 FQGNSA. This CDR3 spans 15 amino acids. Trimming shortened V by 1 base and J by 3 bases, and 13 bases separated the two germline ends.

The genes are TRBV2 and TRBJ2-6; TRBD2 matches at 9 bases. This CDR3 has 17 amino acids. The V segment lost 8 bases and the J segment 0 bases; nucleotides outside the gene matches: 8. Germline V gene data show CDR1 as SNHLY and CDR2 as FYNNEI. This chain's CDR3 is CASGASGVSSGANVLTF. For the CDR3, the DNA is TGTGCCAGCGGGGCTAGCGGGGTCTCCTCTGGGGCCAACGTCCTGACTTTC.

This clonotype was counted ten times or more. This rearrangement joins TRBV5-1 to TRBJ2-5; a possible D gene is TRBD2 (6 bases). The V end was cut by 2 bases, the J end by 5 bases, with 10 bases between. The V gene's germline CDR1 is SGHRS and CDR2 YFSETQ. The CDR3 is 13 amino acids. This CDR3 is CASSFLASETQYF. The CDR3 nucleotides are TGCGCCAGCAGCTTCCTAGCGTCGGAGACCCAGTACTTC.

The CDR3 loop reads CSARQGQLPSREGTQYF. In nucleotides, the CDR3 is TGCAGTGCTAGACAGGGGCAGCTCCCCTCCCGGGAAGGGACCCAGTACTTC. V usage is TRBV20-1 and J usage is TRBJ2-5, with D maybe TRBD1 (6 bases). The length of the CDR3 is 17 residues. V shed 2 bases and J shed 7 bases, with 26 bases lying between them. Germline V lookup: CDR1 DFQATT, CDR2 SNEGSKA (reference sequence).

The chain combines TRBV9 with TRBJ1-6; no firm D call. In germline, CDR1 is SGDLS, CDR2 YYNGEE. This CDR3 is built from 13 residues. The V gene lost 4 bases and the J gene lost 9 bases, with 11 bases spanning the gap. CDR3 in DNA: TGTGCCAGCAGCTCCTCGTGGGGTTCACCCCTCCACTTT. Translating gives CASSSSWGSPLHF. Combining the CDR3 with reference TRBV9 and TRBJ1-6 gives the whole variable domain DSGVTQTPKHLITATGQRVTLRCSPRSGDLSVYWYQQSLDQGLQFLIQYYNGEERAKGNILERFSAQQFPDLHSELNLSSLELGDSALYFCASSSSWGSPLHFGNGTRLTVT.

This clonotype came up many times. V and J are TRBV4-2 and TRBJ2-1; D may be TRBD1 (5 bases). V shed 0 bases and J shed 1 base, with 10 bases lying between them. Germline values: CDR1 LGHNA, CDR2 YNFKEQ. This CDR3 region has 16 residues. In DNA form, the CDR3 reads TGTGCCAGCAGCCAAGATCAGGGATCTTCCTACAATGAGCAGTTCTTC. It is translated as CASSQDQGSSYNEQFF.

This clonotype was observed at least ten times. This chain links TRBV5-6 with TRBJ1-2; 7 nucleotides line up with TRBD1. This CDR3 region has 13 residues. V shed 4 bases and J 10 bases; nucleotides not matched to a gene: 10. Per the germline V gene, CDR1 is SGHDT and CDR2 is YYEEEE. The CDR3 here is CASSQAGTDLYTF. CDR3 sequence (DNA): TGTGCCAGCAGCCAAGCCGGGACAGACCTCTACACCTTC. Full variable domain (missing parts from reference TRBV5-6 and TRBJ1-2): DAGVTQSPTHLIKTRGQQVTLRCSPKSGHDTVSWYQQALGQGPQFIFQYYEEEERQRGNFPDRFSGHQFPNYSSELNVNALLLGDSALYLCASSQAGTDLYTFGSGTRLTVV.

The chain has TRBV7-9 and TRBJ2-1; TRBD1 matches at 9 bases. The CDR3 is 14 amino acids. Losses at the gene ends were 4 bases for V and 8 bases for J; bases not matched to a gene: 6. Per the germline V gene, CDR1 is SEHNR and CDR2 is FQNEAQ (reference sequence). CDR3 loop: CASSSRDRAHEQFF. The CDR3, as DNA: TGTGCCAGCAGCTCCCGGGACAGGGCCCATGAGCAGTTCTTC.

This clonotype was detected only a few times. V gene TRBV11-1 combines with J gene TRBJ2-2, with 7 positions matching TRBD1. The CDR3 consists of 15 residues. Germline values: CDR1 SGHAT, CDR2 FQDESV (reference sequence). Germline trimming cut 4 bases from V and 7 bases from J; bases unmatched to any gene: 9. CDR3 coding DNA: TGTGCCAGCAGCTCCGCGACAGGGTTGAACGGGGAGCTGTTTTTT. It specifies CASSSATGLNGELFF.

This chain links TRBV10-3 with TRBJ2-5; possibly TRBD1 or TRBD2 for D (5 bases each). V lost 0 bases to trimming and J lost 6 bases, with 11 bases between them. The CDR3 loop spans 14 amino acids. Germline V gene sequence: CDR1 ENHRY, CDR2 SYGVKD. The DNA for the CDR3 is TGTGCCATCAGTGAGTCGGCTGAGGGACAGACCCAGTACTTC. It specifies CAISESAEGQTQYF.

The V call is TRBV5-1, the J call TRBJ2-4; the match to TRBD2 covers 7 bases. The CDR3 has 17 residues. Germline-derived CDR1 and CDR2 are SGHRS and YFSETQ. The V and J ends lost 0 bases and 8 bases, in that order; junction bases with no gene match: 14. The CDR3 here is CASSLGSGTPHWDIQYF. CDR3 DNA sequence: TGCGCCAGCAGCTTGGGGAGCGGGACCCCCCATTGGGACATTCAGTACTTC.

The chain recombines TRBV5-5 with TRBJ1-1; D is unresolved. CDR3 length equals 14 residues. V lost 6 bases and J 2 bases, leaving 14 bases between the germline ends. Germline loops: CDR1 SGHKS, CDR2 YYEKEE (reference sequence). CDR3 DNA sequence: TGTGCCAGCAACTCTCAGAGTATTAACACTGAAGCTTTCTTT. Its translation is CASNSQSINTEAFF. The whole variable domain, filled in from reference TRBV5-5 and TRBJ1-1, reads DAGVTQSPTHLIKTRGQQVTLRCSPISGHKSVSWYQQVLGQGPQFIFQYYEKEERGRGNFPDRFSARQFPNYSSELNVNALLLGDSALYLCASNSQSINTEAFFGQGTRLTVV.

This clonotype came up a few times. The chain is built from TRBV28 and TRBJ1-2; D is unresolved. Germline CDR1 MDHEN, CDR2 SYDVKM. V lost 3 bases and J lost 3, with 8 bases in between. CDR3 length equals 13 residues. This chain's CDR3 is CASSLTEYYGYTF. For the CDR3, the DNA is TGTGCCAGCAGTTTGACGGAGTACTATGGCTACACCTTC.

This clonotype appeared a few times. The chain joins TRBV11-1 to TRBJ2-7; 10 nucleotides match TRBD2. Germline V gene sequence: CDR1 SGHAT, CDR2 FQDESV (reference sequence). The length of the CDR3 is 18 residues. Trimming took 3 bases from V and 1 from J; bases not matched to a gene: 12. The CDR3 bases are TGTGCCAGCAGCTTTACTAGCGGGGAAACCTTCATATCCTACGAGCAGTACTTC. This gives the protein CASSFTSGETFISYEQYF.

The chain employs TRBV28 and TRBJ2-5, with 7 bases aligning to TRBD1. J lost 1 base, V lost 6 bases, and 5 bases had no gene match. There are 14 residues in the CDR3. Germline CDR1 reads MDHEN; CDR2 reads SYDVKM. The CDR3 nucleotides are TGTGCCAGCAGGGAACAGGGGCGCCAAGAGACCCAGTACTTC. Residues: CASREQGRQETQYF.

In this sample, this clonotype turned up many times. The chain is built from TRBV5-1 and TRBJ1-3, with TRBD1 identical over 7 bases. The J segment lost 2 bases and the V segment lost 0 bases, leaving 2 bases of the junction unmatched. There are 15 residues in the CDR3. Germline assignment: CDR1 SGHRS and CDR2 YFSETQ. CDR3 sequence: CASSLEGGTGNTIYF. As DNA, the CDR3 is TGCGCCAGCAGCTTGGAAGGGGGCACTGGAAACACCATATATTTT. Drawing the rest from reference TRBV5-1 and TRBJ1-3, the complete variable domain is KAGVTQTPRYLIKTRGQQVTLSCSPISGHRSVSWYQQTPGQGLQFLFEYFSETQRNKGNFPGRFSGRQFSNSRSEMNVSTLELGDSALYLCASSLEGGTGNTIYFGEGSWLTVV.

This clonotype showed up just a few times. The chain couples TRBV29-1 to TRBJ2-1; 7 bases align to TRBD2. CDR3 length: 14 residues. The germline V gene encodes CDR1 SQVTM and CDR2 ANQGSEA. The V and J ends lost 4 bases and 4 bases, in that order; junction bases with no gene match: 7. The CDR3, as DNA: TGCAGCGTTGCGGGAGGATCTCTTTACAATGAGCAGTTCTTC. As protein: CSVAGGSLYNEQFF.

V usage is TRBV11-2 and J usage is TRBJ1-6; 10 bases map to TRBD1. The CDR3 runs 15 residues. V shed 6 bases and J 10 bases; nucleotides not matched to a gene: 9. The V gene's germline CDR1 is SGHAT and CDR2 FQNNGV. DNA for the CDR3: TGTGCCAGCAGTTTTCCGGGACAGGGGAGATCACCCCTCCACTTT. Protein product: CASSFPGQGRSPLHF.

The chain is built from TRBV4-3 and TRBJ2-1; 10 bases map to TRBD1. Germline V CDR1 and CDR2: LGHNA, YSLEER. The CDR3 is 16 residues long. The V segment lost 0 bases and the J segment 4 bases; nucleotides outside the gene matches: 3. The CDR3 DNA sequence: TGCGCCAGCAGCCAAGAATGGGACAGGGGATACAATGAGCAGTTCTTC. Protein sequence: CASSQEWDRGYNEQFF.

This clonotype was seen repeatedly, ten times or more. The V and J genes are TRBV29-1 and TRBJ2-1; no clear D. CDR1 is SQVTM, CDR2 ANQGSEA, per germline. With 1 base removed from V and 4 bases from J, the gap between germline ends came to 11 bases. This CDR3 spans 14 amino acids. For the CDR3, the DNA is TGCAGCGTTGAAGGGGAAACTTCATACAATGAGCAGTTCTTC. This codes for CSVEGETSYNEQFF.

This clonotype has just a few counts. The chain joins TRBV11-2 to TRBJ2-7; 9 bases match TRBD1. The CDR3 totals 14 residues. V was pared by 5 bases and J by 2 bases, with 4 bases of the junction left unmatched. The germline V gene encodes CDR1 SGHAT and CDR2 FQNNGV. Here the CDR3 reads CASSQTGGTYEQYF. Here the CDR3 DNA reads TGTGCCAGCAGCCAGACAGGGGGGACCTACGAGCAGTACTTC.